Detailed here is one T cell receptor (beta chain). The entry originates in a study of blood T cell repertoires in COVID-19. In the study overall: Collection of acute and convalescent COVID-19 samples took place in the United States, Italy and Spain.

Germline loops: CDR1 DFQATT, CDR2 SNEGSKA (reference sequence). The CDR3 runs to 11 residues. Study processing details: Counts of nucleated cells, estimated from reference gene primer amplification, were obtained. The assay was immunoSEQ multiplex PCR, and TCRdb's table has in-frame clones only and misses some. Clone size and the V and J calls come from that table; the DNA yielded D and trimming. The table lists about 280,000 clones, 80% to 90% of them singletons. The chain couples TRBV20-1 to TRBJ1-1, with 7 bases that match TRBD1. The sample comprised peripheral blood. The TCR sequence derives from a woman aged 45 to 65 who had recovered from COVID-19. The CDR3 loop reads CWGTEYTEAFF. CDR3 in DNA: TGCTGGGGGACAGAGTACACTGAAGCTTTCTTT.